This T cell receptor (beta chain) was sequenced for a study of blood T cells in healthy people across ages. Those donating, healthy Caucasian individuals from Russia, were aged roughly 6 to 100. In germline, CDR1 is MNHEY, CDR2 SMNVEV (reference sequence). This CDR3 spans 15 amino acids. V dropped 4 bases and J dropped 11; count of bases not matched to a gene: 11. A second PCR, run for roughly 7 to 12 cycles, used a sample-barcoded 5' primer plus a J-beta primer mix. TCRdb passed the 5' RACE reads through MiXCR, listing each CDR3 protein once. The sample contains 1,800,000 or so distinct CDR3 sequences, about two fifths of which appear only once.

This TCR was recovered from a human donor in good health. The chain employs TRBV27 and TRBJ2-3, with 11 bases fitting TRBD2. Input material: blood. CDR3 residues: CASSSLAGGADGQYF. CDR3 DNA sequence: TGTGCCAGCAGTTCCCTAGCGGGGGGAGCAGATGGGCAGTATTTT.